This T cell receptor beta chain was captured in a study of response to subunit inactivated influenza vaccine. Study outcomes and limitations: Authors proposed each seasonal influenza vaccination draws in few new T cells.

TCRdb reprocessed the RT-PCR reads via MiXCR and lists one record per CDR3 protein. This table holds 450,000 to 600,000 distinct CDR3 sequences, less than 8% found once. This clonotype has ten or more counts. The target antigen is unknown. Germline V gene data show CDR1 as SGHAT and CDR2 as FQNNGV. The CDR3 consists of 19 residues. Trimming took 5 bases from V and 1 from J; bases not matched to a gene: 15. V is TRBV11-2 and J is TRBJ2-3, with 10 bases matching TRBD2. The TCR was taken from a man in his fifties or sixties who received an inactivated influenza vaccine. The specimen was PBMCs from blood, collected less than 30 months after vaccination. CDR3 sequence: CASSLRASGRAFRTDTQYF. CDR3 DNA sequence: TGTGCCAGCAGCCTAAGAGCGAGCGGGAGGGCCTTCCGCACAGATACGCAGTATTTT. Variable domain in full (rest from reference TRBV11-2 and TRBJ2-3): EAGVAQSPRYKIIEKRQSVAFWCNPISGHATLYWYQQILGQGPKLLIQFQNNGVVDDSQLPKDRFSAERLKGVDSTLKIQPAKLEDSAVYLCASSLRASGRAFRTDTQYFGPGTRLTVL.